The present entry profiles one T cell receptor (beta chain) with its context. As yet, its antigen is unknown. There are 16 residues in the CDR3. Treatment specified: randomized to nivolumab then ipilimumab (arm A) or the reverse (arm B). None of the patients previously received DNA-damaging chemotherapy. This entry is derived from a study of sequential checkpoint blockade in melanoma. On the study more broadly: More than 20 patients had matched tumor biopsies before treatment and at week 13 after nivolumab or ipilimumab alone.

Overall study results and limits: About 30 times likelier clinical benefit followed increased tumor T-cell fraction and clonality.

Method: immunoSEQ multiplex PCR; TCRdb's copy keeps in-frame clones and lacks some. The sample has thousands of clones, about 25% seen once. Sequenced material: tumor tissue (inferred from file names), taken from a patient given nivolumab and ipilimumab in sequence. The chain joins TRBV1 to TRBJ2-3. TRBV1 is a pseudogene locus. The TCR sequence derives from a human donor with melanoma. The CDR3 protein is CASSPRVSQGSDTQYF. The CDR3 bases are TGCGCCAGCAGCCCCCGGGTATCTCAAGGGTCGGATACGCAGTATTTT.